Each of the 17 T cell receptor beta chains below was sequenced from the same sample in a study of persistence of HIV-infected CD4 T cells. These receptors lack a known antigen. The libraries were made with immunoSEQ version 4 in survey mode. The table came from immunoSEQ multiplex PCR; TCRdb's copy has only in-frame clones and leaves some out. Here the sample spans approximately 18,000 clones, 65% being singletons. An overlapping HIV-1 Gag peptide pool stimulated these cells at about 1 ug/peptide/mL. Responding CD4+ T cells were sorted by upregulation of both CD40 ligand and CD69. The material was CD4+ T cells sorted from PBMCs after roughly 19-hour stimulation, obtained from a patient who received antiretroviral therapy. These receptors were taken from an adult woman with HIV who was CMV-seropositive.

The CDR3 region has the DNA TGTGCCAGCAGTTTAGGGCCGCGCCTGGCGGAGACCCAGTACTTC. It is translated as CASSLGPRLAETQYF. The chain combines TRBV28 with TRBJ2-5, with D hard to call. CDR1 and CDR2 from the germline V gene are MDHEN and SYDVKM. The CDR3 has 15 residues. V lost 2 bases to trimming and J lost 5 bases, with 15 bases between them.

CDR3 loop: CASGLVFSPANTGELFF. The CDR3 DNA follows: TGTGCTAGTGGTTTGGTATTCAGCCCCGCGAACACCGGGGAGCTGTTTTTT. The rearrangement links TRBV12-5 to TRBJ2-2; D is unclear. The ends were cut back, 0 bases at V and 0 bases at J, with 11 bases in the middle. The CDR3 sequence is 17 residues long. CDR1 LGHNT and CDR2 FRNRAP come from the germline V gene.

This clone was detected only a few times. The same CDR3 arises from other DNA sequences in this sample as well. The chain uses TRBV5-1 and TRBJ2-3, with TRBD1 as a possible D gene (6 bases). The CDR3 length is 15 residues. Germline V gene sequence: CDR1 SGHRS, CDR2 YFSETQ. The germline V and J ends were trimmed by 4 bases and 1 base, with 13 bases remaining between them. CDR3 loop: CASSVDRAGTDTQYF. CDR3 DNA: TGCGCCAGCAGCGTGGACAGAGCAGGCACAGATACGCAGTATTTT.

The chain recombines TRBV19 with TRBJ1-1; D is unresolved. Per the germline V gene, CDR1 is LNHDA and CDR2 is SQIVND (reference sequence). V shed 3 bases and J shed 4 bases, with 15 bases lying between them. The CDR3 covers 15 residues. The chain's CDR3 is CASSIGRGRVTEAFF. DNA of the CDR3: TGTGCCAGTAGTATCGGTCGCGGGAGGGTCACTGAAGCTTTCTTT.

This clone turned up a few times. The chain combines TRBV12-3 or TRBV12-4 with TRBJ2-5, with D unclear. Trimming removed 6 bases at V and 2 bases at J, with 10 bases between. The CDR3 has 13 amino acids. The CDR3 sequence: CASRLGSQETQYF. In DNA, the CDR3 is TGTGCCAGCAGACTGGGCTCTCAAGAGACCCAGTACTTC.

The rearrangement links TRBV7-3 to TRBJ2-2; 13 bases are shared with TRBD2. The V gene end was trimmed by 4 bases and the J gene end by 6 bases; junction bases not matched to a gene: 5. The CDR3 has 16 residues. Germline V CDR1 and CDR2: SGHTA, FQGTGA. The CDR3 sequence: CASSSGLAGASGELFF. CDR3 bases: TGTGCCAGCAGCTCCGGACTAGCGGGGGCATCCGGGGAGCTGTTTTTT.

The CDR3 sequence: CASSLGATDANEQFF. As DNA, the CDR3 is TGCGCCAGCAGCTTGGGGGCGACGGACGCCAATGAGCAGTTCTTC. This chain joins TRBV5-1 and TRBJ2-1; D uncertain. V was shortened by 0 bases and J by 6 bases, with 13 bases between the two germline ends. The germline CDR1 and CDR2 sequences are SGHRS and YFSETQ. CDR3 size: 15 residues.

The chain carries TRBV5-8 and TRBJ1-2, with a weak D call TRBD1 (5 bases). The CDR3 is made up of 14 amino acids. Trimming cost V 3 bases and J 0 bases, with 9 bases left between them. The germline V gene has CDR1 SGHTS and CDR2 YDEGEE. The CDR3 protein is CASSWDPTNYGYTF. CDR3 nucleotide sequence: TGTGCCAGCAGCTGGGACCCGACTAACTATGGCTACACCTTC. The complete variable domain, with remaining parts taken from reference TRBV5-8 and TRBJ1-2, reads EAGVTQSPTHLIKTRGQQATLRCSPISGHTSVYWYQQALGLGLQFLLWYDEGEERNRGNFPPRFSGRQFPNYSSELNVNALELEDSALYLCASSWDPTNYGYTFGSGTRLTVV.

The chain links TRBV30 to TRBJ1-1; D unresolved. The CDR3 spans 13 residues. V was trimmed by 4 bases and J by 0 bases, leaving 9 bases between them. Germline assignment: CDR1 GTSNPN and CDR2 SVGIG (reference sequence). The CDR3 loop is CAWTKLMNTEAFF. CDR3 sequence (DNA): TGTGCCTGGACCAAGCTCATGAACACTGAAGCTTTCTTT.

The chain is built from TRBV5-3 and TRBJ1-1; TRBD1 is a possible D gene (6 bases). Being an ORF, TRBV5-3 has a function that is uncertain. The CDR3 spans 14 residues. The ends were cut back, 4 bases at V and 0 bases at J, with 10 bases in the middle. CDR3 DNA sequence: TGTGCCAGAAGCCAACGGGACATGAACACTGAAGCTTTCTTT. Encoded protein: CARSQRDMNTEAFF.

This clone came up once. The V and J genes are TRBV28 and TRBJ2-1; D gene unclear. Trimming left V 5 bases short and J 4 bases short, with 6 bases between. Germline V gene lookup returns CDR1 MDHEN and CDR2 SYDVKM. This CDR3 comprises 12 residues. The CDR3, as DNA: TGTGCCAGCAGTAAGGAGTACAATGAGCAGTTCTTC. Protein sequence: CASSKEYNEQFF.

This chain links TRBV5-5 with TRBJ1-1, with D perhaps matching TRBD1 (6 bases). Trimming shortened V by 4 bases and J by 3 bases, and 16 bases separated the two germline ends. The CDR3 has 15 amino acids. In germline, CDR1 is SGHKS, CDR2 YYEKEE (reference sequence). The CDR3 region is CASSTHGGQDTEAFF. The CDR3 DNA follows: TGTGCCAGCAGCACTCACGGGGGGCAGGACACTGAAGCTTTCTTT.

This clone was counted a single time. The chain has TRBV4-1 and TRBJ2-1; D is perhaps TRBD1 or TRBD2 (5 bases each). This CDR3 spans 14 amino acids. CDR1 and CDR2 (germline): MGHRA, YSYEKL. The V end was cut by 4 bases, the J end by 8 bases, with 15 bases between. CDR3 in amino acids: CASSLGPPKDEQFF. The CDR3 region has the DNA TGCGCCAGCAGCCTGGGACCGCCAAAGGATGAGCAGTTCTTC.

A note on this clone: The junction shows a germline mismatch at one end, possibly a read error. CDR3 sequence reads: CASIGQGSTIYF. CDR3 nucleotide sequence: TGTGCCAGTATCGGACAGGGAAGCACCATATATTTT. The gene calls are TRBV19 and TRBJ1-3, with TRBD1 matching 8 bases. The CDR3 covers 12 residues. Germline V gene lookup returns CDR1 LNHDA and CDR2 SQIVND (reference sequence).

V and J are TRBV9 and TRBJ2-3; 9 positions agree with TRBD2. The CDR3 loop spans 17 amino acids. Germline V gene sequence: CDR1 SGDLS, CDR2 YYNGEE. The ends lost 0 bases at V and 3 bases at J; junction bases unmatched: 8. The CDR3: CASSVDPPGLATDTQYF. CDR3 DNA: TGTGCCAGCAGCGTAGACCCCCCGGGACTAGCAACAGATACGCAGTATTTT.

V gene TRBV29-1 combines with J gene TRBJ1-2, with TRBD1 matching over 9 bases. This CDR3 spans 13 amino acids. After removal of 7 bases from V and 6 bases from J, the junction contained 9 bases not matched to a gene. Germline V gene lookup returns CDR1 SQVTM and CDR2 ANQGSEA. The chain's CDR3 is CSGSTGGSDGYTF. CDR3 nucleotide sequence: TGCAGCGGCTCCACAGGGGGCTCCGATGGCTACACCTTC.

The count of this clone is one. The chain employs TRBV9 and TRBJ2-1, with a tentative D call TRBD1 (5 bases). V was trimmed by 4 bases and J by 5 bases, leaving 16 bases between them. The CDR3 loop spans 15 amino acids. The germline gives CDR1 SGDLS, CDR2 YYNGEE. The CDR3 region is CASSPRVRVDNEQFF. CDR3 bases: TGTGCCAGCAGCCCCCGAGTCAGGGTGGACAATGAGCAGTTCTTC.